The present T cell receptor (beta chain) was sequenced within a study of shared clonotypes between healthy human individuals. Study-wide results and limits: Among donors, sharing of clonotypes was expected to be affected by sequencing depth.

This clone was found once. What it binds is unknown. DNA input for the unsorted PBMC replicate PCRs was roughly 300 ng, 30,000 to 35,000 T cell genomes. Original analysis: ImmunoSEQ junction-only sequences lacked quality scores, so their filtering differed. Profiled with immunoSEQ multiplex PCR; TCRdb holds only in-frame clones, not every one. V, J and clone size reflect that table, while D and trimming were determined from the DNA. The sample holds about 490,000 clones, 60% to 85% seen once. There are 12 residues in the CDR3. Germline CDR1 and CDR2: SGHRS and YFSETQ. With 3 bases removed from V and 8 bases from J, the gap between germline ends came to 9 bases.

Sequencing was performed on PBMCs. V is TRBV5-1 and J is TRBJ2-1, with D perhaps TRBD2 (6 bases). This clonotype was obtained from a woman aged 40 to 49 in good health. Some clones in this sample may be carry-over from other donors' samples. CDR3 DNA sequence: TGCGCCAGCAGCTGGGGGGTTGATGAGCAGTTCTTC. Translation gives CASSWGVDEQFF. The whole variable domain, remainder taken from reference TRBV5-1 and TRBJ2-1, is KAGVTQTPRYLIKTRGQQVTLSCSPISGHRSVSWYQQTPGQGLQFLFEYFSETQRNKGNFPGRFSGRQFSNSRSEMNVSTLELGDSALYLCASSWGVDEQFFGPGTRLTVL.